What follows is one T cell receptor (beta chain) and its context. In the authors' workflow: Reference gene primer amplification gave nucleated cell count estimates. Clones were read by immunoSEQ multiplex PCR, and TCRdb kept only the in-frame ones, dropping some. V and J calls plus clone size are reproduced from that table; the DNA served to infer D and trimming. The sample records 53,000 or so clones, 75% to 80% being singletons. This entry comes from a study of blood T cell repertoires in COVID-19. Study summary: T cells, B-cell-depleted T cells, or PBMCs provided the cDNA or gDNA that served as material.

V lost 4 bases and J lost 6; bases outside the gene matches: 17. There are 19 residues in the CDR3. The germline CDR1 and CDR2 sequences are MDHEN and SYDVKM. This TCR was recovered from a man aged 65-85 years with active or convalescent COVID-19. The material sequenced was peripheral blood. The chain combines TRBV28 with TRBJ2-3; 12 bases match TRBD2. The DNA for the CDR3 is TGTGCCAGCAGTTCTGGGAGGTGGCCTAGCGGGGGGGCGGCGGATACGCAGTATTTT. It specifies CASSSGRWPSGGAADTQYF.